This T cell receptor beta chain was sequenced for a study of T cells expressing NK-cell markers. TCRdb re-called the 5' RACE reads, yielding one record per CDR3 amino acid sequence without DNA. The repertoire table contains 300,000 to 450,000 distinct CDR3 sequences. To note about this clonotype: Antigen specificity is unknown.

CDR3 length equals 16 residues. Study results and caveats: The share of CD8+ T cells held by dominant NKG2C+ clonotypes was about 1.0-7.5% in roughly 6 donors. Leadership of the CD3+CD56-NKG2C+ fraction also belonged to these clonotypes in several donors.

Sequencing input: blood T cells: a sorted CD56 or NKG2C T cell subset, CD4+ or CD8+ T cells, or bulk PBMC T cells (not recorded which). The TCR comes from a man aged 18-70 years in good health. V gene TRBV12-3 or TRBV12-4 combines with J gene TRBJ2-2; TCRdb picks TRBD1, but there is no DNA to check that call. CDR3 protein: CASSPDRTANTGELFF.